The rows below give T cell receptor beta chains drawn from one sample of a study of cytomegalovirus exposure and HLA in healthy donors. Using immunoSEQ multiplex PCR, the repertoire was profiled, and TCRdb retains in-frame clones only, with some absent. The sample holds roughly 130,000 clones, less than 85% seen once. Sequenced input: PBMCs. The receptors shown here come from a young man in good health and CMV-seronegative. The CDR3 runs from the conserved cysteine through the conserved F or W. A D gene is named only where the DNA matches it firmly. Clone size is not always given. Where it is, it says once, few, many or a class for expanded clones.

size,D,length,J,V,CDR3,DNA
.,.,12,TRBJ2-4,TRBV29-1,CSVEDLGGGWYF,TGCAGCGTTGAAGACCTCGGGGGAGGTTGGTACTTC
.,TRBD1,16,TRBJ1-4,TRBV5-5,CASSVRPGGANEKLFF,TGTGCCAGCAGCGTCCGGCCAGGGGGCGCGAATGAAAAACTGTTTTTT
.,.,13,TRBJ2-1,TRBV7-7,CASSSDGGYEQFF,TGTGCTAGCAGCTCCGACGGGGGATATGAGCAGTTCTTC
.,.,17,TRBJ2-7,TRBV28,CASRGVPGSKTTYEQYF,TGTGCCAGCAGAGGTGTCCCTGGGTCGAAGACTACCTACGAGCAGTACTTC
.,.,13,TRBJ1-1,TRBV6-1,CASSLDSYTEAFF,TGTGCCAGCAGTCTAGACAGCTACACTGAAGCTTTCTTT
.,TRBD2,17,TRBJ2-3,TRBV14,CASSQEYLAGGEDTQYF,TGTGCCAGCAGCCAAGAGTACCTAGCGGGAGGTGAAGATACGCAGTATTTT
.,.,15,TRBJ1-2,TRBV5-6,CASSFPGQVIYGYTF,TGTGCCAGCAGCTTTCCTGGGCAGGTGATCTATGGCTACACCTTC
.,.,11,TRBJ2-5,TRBV7-2,CASSPQETQYF,TGTGCCAGCAGCCCTCAAGAGACCCAGTACTTC
.,TRBD1,15,TRBJ1-5,TRBV6-1,CASSERQGSNQPQNF,TGTGCCAGCAGTGAAAGACAGGGAAGCAATCAGCCCCAGAATTTT
.,TRBD1,16,TRBJ1-2,TRBV7-9,CASSLLADRGIYGYTF,TGTGCCAGCAGCCTACTAGCGGACAGGGGGATCTATGGCTACACCTTC
few,TRBD1,14,TRBJ2-7,TRBV5-4,CASSPTGGVGEQYF,TGTGCCAGCAGCCCCACAGGGGGCGTAGGCGAGCAGTACTTC
.,.,15,TRBJ2-2,TRBV19,CASSIGGGDTGELFF,TGTGCCAGTAGTATAGGGGGCGGGGACACCGGGGAGCTGTTTTTT
.,TRBD1,15,TRBJ1-4,TRBV29-1,CSVEGVGTENEKLFF,TGCAGCGTTGAAGGCGTGGGGACAGAAAATGAAAAACTGTTTTTT
.,.,16,TRBJ2-1,TRBV28,CASSQSTAGSYNEQFF,TGTGCCAGCAGTCAATCGACAGCTGGCTCCTACAATGAGCAGTTCTTC
.,TRBD2,14,TRBJ2-3,TRBV18,CASSRTSGSDTQYF,TGTGCCAGCTCCAGGACTAGCGGGAGCGATACGCAGTATTTT
.,.,14,TRBJ2-5,TRBV4-1,CASSQELREETQYF,TGCGCCAGCAGCCAAGAACTCCGTGAAGAGACCCAGTACTTC
.,TRBD2,16,TRBJ2-7,TRBV5-1,CASSPKLAGGSYEQYF,TGCGCCAGCAGCCCGAAACTAGCGGGAGGCTCCTACGAGCAGTACTTC
.,TRBD2,16,TRBJ2-1,TRBV19,CASSIFGASGYNEQFF,TGTGCCAGTAGTATATTTGGAGCTAGCGGGTACAATGAGCAGTTCTTC
.,.,13,TRBJ2-3,TRBV28,CASSLAGTDTQYF,TGTGCCAGCAGTTTGGCAGGCACAGATACGCAGTATTTT
.,TRBD1,16,TRBJ1-1,TRBV14,CASSPLLTGLTTEAFF,TGTGCCAGCAGCCCCTTATTGACAGGGCTGACCACTGAAGCTTTCTTT
.,.,18,TRBJ2-1,TRBV19,CASSMGFIFGSSYNEQFF,TGTGCCAGTAGTATGGGTTTTATATTTGGGAGCTCCTACAATGAGCAGTTCTTC
.,.,16,TRBJ2-3,TRBV5-1,CASSSDIAVSTDTQYF,TGCGCCAGCAGCTCGGACATAGCGGTTAGCACAGATACGCAGTATTTT
.,TRBD1,16,TRBJ2-1,TRBV18,CASSPIRTGGYNEQFF,TGTGCCAGCTCACCTATCCGGACAGGGGGTTACAATGAGCAGTTCTTC
few,.,16,TRBJ2-3,TRBV25-1,CASSVNRGTPSDTQYF,TGTGCCAGCAGTGTGAATCGGGGGACCCCTTCGGATACGCAGTATTTT
.,TRBD2,15,TRBJ2-2,TRBV6-6,CASSFSGSWAGELFF,TGTGCCAGCAGTTTCAGCGGGAGTTGGGCCGGGGAGCTGTTTTTT
.,TRBD2,16,TRBJ2-1,TRBV27,CASRPRTSGNYNEQFF,TGTGCCAGCAGACCTAGGACTAGCGGGAACTACAATGAGCAGTTCTTC
.,TRBD1,13,TRBJ1-1,TRBV30,CAWRQGARTEAFF,TGTGCCTGGAGGCAGGGGGCGAGGACTGAAGCTTTCTTT
.,TRBD2,15,TRBJ2-7,TRBV30,CAWSLLAGVPYEQYF,TGTGCCTGGAGTTTGCTAGCGGGAGTCCCCTACGAGCAGTACTTC
.,.,13,TRBJ1-1,TRBV7-3,CASSSTGNTEAFF,TGTGCCAGCAGCTCGACGGGGAACACTGAAGCTTTCTTT
.,.,16,TRBJ2-1,TRBV28,CASSFTGKALYNEQFF,TGTGCCAGCAGTTTTACAGGAAAAGCTCTCTACAATGAGCAGTTCTTC
.,.,15,TRBJ2-7,TRBV7-9,CASSLRAGSSYEQYF,TGTGCCAGCAGCTTAAGGGCGGGGAGCTCCTACGAGCAGTACTTC
once,.,15,TRBJ2-7,TRBV1,CTSSPSGRTSYEQYF,TGCACCAGCAGCCCAAGCGGGAGAACCTCCTACGAGCAGTACTTC
.,.,14,TRBJ1-1,TRBV7-6,CASSARTANTEAFF,TGTGCCAGCAGCGCCAGGACAGCGAACACTGAAGCTTTCTTT
.,.,12,TRBJ2-5,TRBV27,CASSLAGETQYF,TGTGCCAGCAGTTTAGCAGGGGAGACCCAGTACTTC
.,TRBD1,16,TRBJ2-7,TRBV15,CATSRPGTGASYEQYF,TGTGCCACCAGCAGACCCGGGACAGGAGCCTCCTACGAGCAGTACTTC
few,TRBD2,14,TRBJ2-7,TRBV18,CASSPRTSWDEQYF,TGTGCCAGCTCACCTAGGACTAGTTGGGACGAGCAGTACTTC
.,.,14,TRBJ2-3,TRBV2,CASSVTGEGDTQYF,TGTGCCAGCAGTGTGACAGGGGAGGGAGATACGCAGTATTTT